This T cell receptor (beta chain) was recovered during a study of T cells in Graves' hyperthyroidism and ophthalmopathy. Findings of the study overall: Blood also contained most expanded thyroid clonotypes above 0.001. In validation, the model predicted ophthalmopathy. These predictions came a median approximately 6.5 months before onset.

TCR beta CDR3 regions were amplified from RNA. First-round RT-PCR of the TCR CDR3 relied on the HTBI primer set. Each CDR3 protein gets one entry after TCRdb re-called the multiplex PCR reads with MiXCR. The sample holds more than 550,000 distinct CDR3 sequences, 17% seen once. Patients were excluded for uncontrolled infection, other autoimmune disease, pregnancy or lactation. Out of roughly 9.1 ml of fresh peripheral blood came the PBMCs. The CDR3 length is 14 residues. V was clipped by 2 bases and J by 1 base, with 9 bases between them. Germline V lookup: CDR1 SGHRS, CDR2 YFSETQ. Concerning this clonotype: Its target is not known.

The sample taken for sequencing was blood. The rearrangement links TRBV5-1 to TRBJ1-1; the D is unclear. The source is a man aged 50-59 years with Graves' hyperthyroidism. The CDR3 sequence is CASSLNLPNTEAFF. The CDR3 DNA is TGCGCCAGCAGCTTAAACCTCCCGAACACTGAAGCTTTCTTT.